The rows below give T cell receptor beta chains drawn from one sample of a study of a mutant IDH1 vaccine in newly diagnosed glioma. The antigens for these receptors are not known. Assay used: immunoSEQ multiplex PCR; TCRdb lists only in-frame clones, some missing. The data contain fewer than 90,000 clones, approximately 88% of them singletons. The specimen was PBMCs, collected from a glioma patient whose treatment included an IDH1 peptide vaccine. The receptors stem from a man younger than 30 with glioma. The CDR3 runs from the conserved cysteine through the conserved F or W. A D gene is named only where the DNA matches it firmly. The size field is filled for only some rows; it gives once, few, many or a size class.

clone_size: -
j_call: TRBJ2-7
d_call: -
v_call: TRBV19
cdr3_aa: CASSIDPTGEQYF
cdr3_nt: TGTGCCAGTAGTATAGATCCGACGGGAGAGCAGTACTTC

clone_size: -
j_call: TRBJ1-1
d_call: -
v_call: TRBV5-1
cdr3_aa: CASWVPGNTEAFF
cdr3_nt: TGCGCCAGCTGGGTTCCAGGGAACACTGAAGCTTTCTTT

clone_size: -
j_call: TRBJ2-2
d_call: TRBD1
v_call: TRBV18
cdr3_aa: CASSPDRLRPGELFF
cdr3_nt: TGTGCCAGCTCACCGGACAGGTTGCGGCCCGGGGAGCTGTTTTTT

clone_size: -
j_call: TRBJ1-2
d_call: TRBD1
v_call: TRBV6-5
cdr3_aa: CASKRDRANYGYTF
cdr3_nt: TGTGCCAGCAAACGGGACAGAGCTAACTATGGCTACACCTTC

clone_size: once
j_call: TRBJ2-7
d_call: -
v_call: TRBV4-3
cdr3_aa: CASSQEPYLRAQYF
cdr3_nt: TGCGCCAGCAGCCAAGAGCCCTACCTCCGGGCGCAGTACTTC

clone_size: -
j_call: TRBJ1-1
d_call: TRBD1
v_call: TRBV7-6
cdr3_aa: CASSSGTGLTEAFF
cdr3_nt: TGTGCCAGCAGCTCTGGGACAGGGCTCACTGAAGCTTTCTTT

clone_size: -
j_call: TRBJ1-2
d_call: -
v_call: TRBV4-2
cdr3_aa: CASSQVSRANYGYTF
cdr3_nt: TGTGCCAGCAGCCAAGTTTCCCGGGCAAACTATGGCTACACCTTC

clone_size: -
j_call: TRBJ1-4
d_call: -
v_call: TRBV5-1
cdr3_aa: CASSRTATNEKLFF
cdr3_nt: TGCGCCAGCAGTCGCACCGCAACTAATGAAAAACTGTTTTTT

clone_size: -
j_call: TRBJ1-5
d_call: -
v_call: TRBV28
cdr3_aa: CASTPRPGSGNQPQHF
cdr3_nt: TGTGCCAGCACCCCCCGCCCCGGGTCGGGCAATCAGCCCCAGCATTTT

clone_size: -
j_call: TRBJ2-3
d_call: TRBD2
v_call: TRBV7-2
cdr3_aa: CASSEGTSGRRTDTQYF
cdr3_nt: TGTGCCAGCAGCGAAGGGACTAGCGGGAGGCGCACAGATACGCAGTATTTT

clone_size: -
j_call: TRBJ1-5
d_call: TRBD1
v_call: TRBV2
cdr3_aa: CASSSTGPQPQHF
cdr3_nt: TGTGCCAGCAGCTCGACAGGGCCTCAGCCCCAGCATTTT

clone_size: -
j_call: TRBJ2-2
d_call: -
v_call: TRBV7-8
cdr3_aa: CASSFPSYTGELFF
cdr3_nt: TGTGCCAGCAGCTTTCCGTCTTACACCGGGGAGCTGTTTTTT

clone_size: -
j_call: TRBJ2-2
d_call: TRBD2
v_call: TRBV27
cdr3_aa: CASSLGGGLNTGELFF
cdr3_nt: TGTGCCAGCAGTTTGGGGGGGGGTTTGAACACCGGGGAGCTGTTTTTT

clone_size: -
j_call: TRBJ2-1
d_call: TRBD1
v_call: TRBV9
cdr3_aa: CASSPRDRYYNEQFF
cdr3_nt: TGTGCCAGCAGCCCCCGGGACAGATACTACAATGAGCAGTTCTTC

clone_size: -
j_call: TRBJ1-4
d_call: TRBD1
v_call: TRBV7-8
cdr3_aa: CASSRTGYNEKLFF
cdr3_nt: TGTGCCAGCAGCCGGACAGGATATAATGAAAAACTGTTTTTT

clone_size: -
j_call: TRBJ2-7
d_call: TRBD1
v_call: TRBV9
cdr3_aa: CASSRTGKYEQYF
cdr3_nt: TGTGCCAGCAGTAGGACAGGGAAATACGAGCAGTACTTC

clone_size: -
j_call: TRBJ1-4
d_call: -
v_call: TRBV20-1
cdr3_aa: CSASDNEKLFF
cdr3_nt: TGCAGTGCTAGCGATAATGAAAAACTGTTTTTT

clone_size: -
j_call: TRBJ1-1
d_call: TRBD1
v_call: TRBV11-2
cdr3_aa: CASSLVQGILNTEAFF
cdr3_nt: TGTGCCAGCAGCTTAGTACAGGGGATACTCAACACTGAAGCTTTCTTT

clone_size: -
j_call: TRBJ1-2
d_call: -
v_call: TRBV13
cdr3_aa: CASSLQGSGRGAF
cdr3_nt: TGTGCCAGCAGCCTCCAGGGGAGCGGACGGGGCGCCTTC

clone_size: -
j_call: TRBJ1-2
d_call: -
v_call: TRBV2
cdr3_aa: CASREEGSYTF
cdr3_nt: TGTGCCAGCAGAGAAGAGGGGAGCTACACCTTC

clone_size: -
j_call: TRBJ2-7
d_call: TRBD2
v_call: TRBV4-1
cdr3_aa: CASSQLPRTSGSSGYEQYF
cdr3_nt: TGCGCCAGCAGCCAACTGCCGCGGACTAGCGGGAGTAGTGGGTACGAGCAGTACTTC

clone_size: once
j_call: TRBJ2-7
d_call: -
v_call: TRBV2
cdr3_aa: CASSTPGMEQYF
cdr3_nt: TGTGCCAGCAGTACCCCAGGGATGGAGCAGTACTTC

clone_size: -
j_call: TRBJ1-1
d_call: -
v_call: TRBV10-3
cdr3_aa: CAISEPGRTNTEAFF
cdr3_nt: TGTGCCATCAGTGAGCCGGGACGGACAAACACTGAAGCTTTCTTT

clone_size: -
j_call: TRBJ1-5
d_call: -
v_call: TRBV6-1
cdr3_aa: CASSPRKTYNQPQHF
cdr3_nt: TGTGCCAGCAGTCCTCGCAAGACTTACAATCAGCCCCAGCATTTT

clone_size: -
j_call: TRBJ2-7
d_call: TRBD2
v_call: TRBV7-9
cdr3_aa: CASSLTAGAARSSYEQYF
cdr3_nt: TGTGCCAGCAGCTTAACGGCGGGAGCCGCAAGGAGCTCCTACGAGCAGTACTTC

clone_size: -
j_call: TRBJ2-7
d_call: -
v_call: TRBV21-1
cdr3_aa: CASSQDSPIYEQYF
cdr3_nt: TGTGCCAGCAGCCAGGACAGCCCGATCTACGAGCAGTACTTC

clone_size: -
j_call: TRBJ2-5
d_call: -
v_call: TRBV6-5
cdr3_aa: CASSYSGDPGQTQYF
cdr3_nt: TGTGCCAGCAGTTACTCGGGGGACCCCGGGCAGACCCAGTACTTC